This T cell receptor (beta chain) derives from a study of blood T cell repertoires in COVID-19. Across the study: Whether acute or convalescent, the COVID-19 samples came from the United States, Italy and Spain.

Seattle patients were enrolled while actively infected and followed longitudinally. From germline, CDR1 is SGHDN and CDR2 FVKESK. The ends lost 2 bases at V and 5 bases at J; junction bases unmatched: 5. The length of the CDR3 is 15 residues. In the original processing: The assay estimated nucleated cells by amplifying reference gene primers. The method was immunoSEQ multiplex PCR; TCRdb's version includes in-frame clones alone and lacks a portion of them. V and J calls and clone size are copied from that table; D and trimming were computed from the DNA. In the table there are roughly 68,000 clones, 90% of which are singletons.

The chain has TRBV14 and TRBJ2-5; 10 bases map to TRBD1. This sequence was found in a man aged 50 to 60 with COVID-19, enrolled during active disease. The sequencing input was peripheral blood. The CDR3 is CASSQKTGGRETQYF. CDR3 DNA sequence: TGTGCCAGCAGCCAAAAGACAGGGGGCCGCGAGACCCAGTACTTC.